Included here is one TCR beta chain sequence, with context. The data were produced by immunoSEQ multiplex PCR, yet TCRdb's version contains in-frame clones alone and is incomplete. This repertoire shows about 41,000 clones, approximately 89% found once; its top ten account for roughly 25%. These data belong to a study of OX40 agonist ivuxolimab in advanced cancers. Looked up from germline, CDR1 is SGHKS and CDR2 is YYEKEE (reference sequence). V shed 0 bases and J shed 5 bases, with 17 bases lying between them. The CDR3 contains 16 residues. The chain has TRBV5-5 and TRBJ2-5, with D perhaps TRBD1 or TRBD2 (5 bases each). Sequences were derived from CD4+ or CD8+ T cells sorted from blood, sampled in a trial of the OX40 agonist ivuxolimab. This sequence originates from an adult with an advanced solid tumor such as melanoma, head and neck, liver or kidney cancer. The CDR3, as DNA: TGTGCCAGCAGCTTGGGTTGGGGGTTCTCCGGGGAGACCCAGTACTTC. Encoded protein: CASSLGWGFSGETQYF.